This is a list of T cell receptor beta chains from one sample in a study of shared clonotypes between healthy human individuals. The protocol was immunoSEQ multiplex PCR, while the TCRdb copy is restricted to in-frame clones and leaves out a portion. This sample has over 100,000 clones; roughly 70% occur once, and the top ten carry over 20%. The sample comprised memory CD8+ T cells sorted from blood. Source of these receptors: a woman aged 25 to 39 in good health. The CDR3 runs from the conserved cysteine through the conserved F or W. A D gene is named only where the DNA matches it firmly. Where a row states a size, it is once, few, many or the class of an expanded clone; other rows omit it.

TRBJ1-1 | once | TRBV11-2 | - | CASSLGLSGGLNTEAFF | TGTGCCAGCAGCTTAGGGCTATCTGGAGGTTTGAACACTGAAGCTTTCTTT
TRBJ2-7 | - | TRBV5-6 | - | CASSWGKYYEQYF | TGTGCCAGCAGCTGGGGGAAATACTACGAGCAGTACTTC
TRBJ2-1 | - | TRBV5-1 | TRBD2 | CASSLDRSGGDNEQFF | TGCGCCAGCAGCTTGGATCGTAGCGGGGGGGACAATGAGCAGTTCTTC
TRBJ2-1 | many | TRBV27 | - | CASSSGRVRGEQFF | TGTGCCAGCAGTTCCGGGCGGGTAAGGGGTGAGCAGTTCTTC
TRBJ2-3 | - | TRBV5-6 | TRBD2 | CASSPGLALTDTQYF | TGTGCCAGCAGCCCGGGACTAGCGCTCACAGATACGCAGTATTTT
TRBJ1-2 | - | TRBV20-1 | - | CSGGKVYGYTF | TGCAGTGGTGGAAAGGTATATGGCTACACCTTC
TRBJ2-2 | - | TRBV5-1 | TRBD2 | CASSFGASGRAGGTGELFF | TGCGCCAGCAGCTTCGGGGCTAGCGGGAGGGCCGGCGGCACCGGGGAGCTGTTTTTT
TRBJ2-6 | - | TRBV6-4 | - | CASSPGHSFSGANVLTF | TGTGCCAGCAGTCCGGGACATTCGTTCTCTGGGGCCAACGTCCTGACTTTC
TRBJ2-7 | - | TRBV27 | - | CASSLYAGELLEQYF | TGTGCCAGCAGTTTATATGCAGGGGAACTTCTCGAGCAGTACTTC
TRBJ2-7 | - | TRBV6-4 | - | CASSYSAGSSYEQYF | TGTGCCAGCAGTTACTCTGCAGGGAGCTCCTACGAGCAGTACTTC
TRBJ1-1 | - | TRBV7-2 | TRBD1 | CASSLGGTGGTEAFF | TGTGCCAGCAGCTTAGGAGGAACAGGGGGGACTGAAGCTTTCTTT
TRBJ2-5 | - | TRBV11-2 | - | CASSLGGGAEGETQYF | TGTGCCAGCAGCTTAGGAGGGGGGGCTGAGGGAGAGACCCAGTACTTC
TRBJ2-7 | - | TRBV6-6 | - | CASRDQGSLYEQYF | TGTGCCAGCAGGGATCAGGGATCCCTCTACGAGCAGTACTTC
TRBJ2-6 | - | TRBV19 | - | CASSIGSSGANVLTF | TGTGCCAGTAGTATCGGGAGCTCTGGGGCCAACGTCCTGACTTTC
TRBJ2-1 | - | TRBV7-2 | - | CASSLRRGAYNEQFF | TGTGCCAGCAGCTTAAGGCGGGGCGCCTACAATGAGCAGTTCTTC
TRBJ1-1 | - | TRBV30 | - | CAWNGKGVAFF | TGTGCCTGGAACGGAAAGGGGGTGGCTTTCTTT
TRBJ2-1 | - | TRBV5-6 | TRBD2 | CASSLLAGAGYQFF | TGTGCCAGCAGCTTGCTAGCGGGAGCCGGTTATCAGTTCTTC
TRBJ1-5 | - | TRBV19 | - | CASSIDRGGFYSNQPQHF | TGTGCCAGTAGTATAGATCGGGGTGGATTCTATAGCAATCAGCCCCAGCATTTT
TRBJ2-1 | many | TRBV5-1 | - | CASSFGGHPSSYNEQFF | TGCGCCAGCAGCTTTGGGGGCCATCCAAGCTCCTACAATGAGCAGTTCTTC
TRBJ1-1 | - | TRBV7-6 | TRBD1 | CASSLQGQGTEAFF | TGTGCCAGCAGCTTACAGGGACAGGGCACTGAAGCTTTCTTT
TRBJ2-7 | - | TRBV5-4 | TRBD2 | CASSLDPGTSYEQYF | TGTGCCAGCAGCTTGGACCCCGGGACTAGCTACGAGCAGTACTTC
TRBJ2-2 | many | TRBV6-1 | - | CASGGEEAGELFF | TGTGCCAGCGGTGGAGAGGAGGCCGGGGAGCTGTTTTTT
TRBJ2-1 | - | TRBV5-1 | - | CASSLDSSSYNEQFF | TGCGCCAGCAGCTTGGACTCCAGCTCCTACAATGAGCAGTTCTTC
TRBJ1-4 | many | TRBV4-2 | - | CASSHGRDAEKLFF | TGTGCCAGCAGCCACGGACGGGACGCTGAAAAACTGTTTTTT
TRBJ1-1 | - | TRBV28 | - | CASIPWRGRAEAFF | TGTGCCAGCATTCCCTGGCGGGGGAGGGCTGAAGCTTTCTTT
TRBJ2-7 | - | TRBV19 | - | CASSYGSTYEQYF | TGTGCCAGTAGTTACGGGAGTACCTACGAGCAGTACTTC
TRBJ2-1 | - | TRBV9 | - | CASSTMDEQFF | TGTGCCAGCAGTACAATGGATGAGCAGTTCTTC
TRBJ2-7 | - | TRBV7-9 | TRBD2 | CASSLLPLAGGTYEQYF | TGTGCCAGCAGCTTACTTCCCCTAGCGGGAGGGACCTACGAGCAGTACTTC
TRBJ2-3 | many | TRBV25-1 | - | CASSGGREMDPDTQYF | TGTGCCAGCAGTGGGGGGCGGGAGATGGACCCAGATACGCAGTATTTT
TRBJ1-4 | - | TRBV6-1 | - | CASRGGREHEKLFF | TGTGCCAGCCGGGGTGGCAGGGAGCATGAAAAACTGTTTTTT
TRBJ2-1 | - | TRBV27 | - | CASSLYPPQGRRYNEQFF | TGTGCCAGCAGTTTATACCCCCCGCAGGGCCGTCGCTACAATGAGCAGTTCTTC
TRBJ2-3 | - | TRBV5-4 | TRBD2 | CASSEASGSTDTQYF | TGTGCCAGCAGCGAGGCTAGCGGGAGCACAGATACGCAGTATTTT
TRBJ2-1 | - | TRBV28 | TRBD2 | CASSGTIDYNEQFF | TGTGCCAGCAGCGGGACTATCGACTACAATGAGCAGTTCTTC
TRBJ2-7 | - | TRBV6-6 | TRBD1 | CASSYSRTGPHEQYF | TGTGCCAGCAGTTACTCCCGGACAGGCCCCCACGAGCAGTACTTC
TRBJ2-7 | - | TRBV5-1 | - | CASSRRGEQYF | TGCGCCAGCTCCCGCCGCGGGGAGCAGTACTTC
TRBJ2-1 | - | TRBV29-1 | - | CSVPRIGLDEQFF | TGCAGCGTCCCCCGGATTGGGCTCGATGAGCAGTTCTTC
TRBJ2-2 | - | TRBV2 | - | CASSEAVTGELFF | TGTGCCAGCAGTGAAGCAGTTACCGGGGAGCTGTTTTTT
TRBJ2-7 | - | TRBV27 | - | CASSFSGRSYEQYF | TGTGCCAGCAGTTTTTCCGGCCGAAGCTACGAGCAGTACTTC
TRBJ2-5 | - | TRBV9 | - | CASSGRVQETQYF | TGTGCCAGCAGCGGGCGGGTCCAAGAGACCCAGTACTTC
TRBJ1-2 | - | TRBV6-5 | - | CASSSDWSYTF | TGTGCCAGCAGTTCGGACTGGAGCTACACCTTC
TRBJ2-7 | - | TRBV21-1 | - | CASSSGGTYEQYF | TGTGCCAGCTCCAGCGGGGGGACCTACGAGCAGTACTTC
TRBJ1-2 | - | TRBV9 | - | CASSPGGLGGYTF | TGTGCCAGCAGCCCGGGGGGTCTTGGCGGCTACACCTTC
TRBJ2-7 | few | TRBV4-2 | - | CASSSRLEGSYEQYF | TGTGCCAGCAGCTCCAGACTAGAAGGCTCCTACGAGCAGTACTTC